This paragraph covers one TCR beta chain sequence. These data belong to a study of control samples from healthy donors and cancer patients. Produced via immunoSEQ multiplex PCR; TCRdb's table is partial and in-frame only. The sample lists 400,000 to 450,000 clones, approximately 90% seen once, with 6% to 7% in the top ten. The specimen was PBMCs. The clonotype comes from a middle-aged man with head and neck cancer.

CDR3 nucleotide sequence: TGTGCCAGCAGCTCGACAGGGGGCTACGAAGAGCAGTTCTTC. The encoded protein is CASSSTGGYEEQFF. The rearrangement uses TRBV5-4 and TRBJ2-1, with TRBD1 identical over 10 bases. This CDR3 comprises 14 residues. The V segment lost 3 bases and the J segment 10 bases; nucleotides outside the gene matches: 7. Germline assignment: CDR1 SGHNT and CDR2 YYREEE (reference sequence).